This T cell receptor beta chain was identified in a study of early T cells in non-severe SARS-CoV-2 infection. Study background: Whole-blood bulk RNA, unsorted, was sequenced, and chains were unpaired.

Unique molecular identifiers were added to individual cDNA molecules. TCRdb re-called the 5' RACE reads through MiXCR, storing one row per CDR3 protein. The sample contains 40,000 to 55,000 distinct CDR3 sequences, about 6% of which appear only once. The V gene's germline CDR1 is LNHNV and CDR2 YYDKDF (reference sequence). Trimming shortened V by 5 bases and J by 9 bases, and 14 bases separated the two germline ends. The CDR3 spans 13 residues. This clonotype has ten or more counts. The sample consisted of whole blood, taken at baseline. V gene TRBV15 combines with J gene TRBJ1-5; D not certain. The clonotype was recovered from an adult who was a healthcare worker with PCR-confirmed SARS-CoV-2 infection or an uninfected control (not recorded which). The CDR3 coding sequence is TGTGCCACCAGCGCTCGACTGGCGGGGCCCCAGCATTTT. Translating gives CATSARLAGPQHF.